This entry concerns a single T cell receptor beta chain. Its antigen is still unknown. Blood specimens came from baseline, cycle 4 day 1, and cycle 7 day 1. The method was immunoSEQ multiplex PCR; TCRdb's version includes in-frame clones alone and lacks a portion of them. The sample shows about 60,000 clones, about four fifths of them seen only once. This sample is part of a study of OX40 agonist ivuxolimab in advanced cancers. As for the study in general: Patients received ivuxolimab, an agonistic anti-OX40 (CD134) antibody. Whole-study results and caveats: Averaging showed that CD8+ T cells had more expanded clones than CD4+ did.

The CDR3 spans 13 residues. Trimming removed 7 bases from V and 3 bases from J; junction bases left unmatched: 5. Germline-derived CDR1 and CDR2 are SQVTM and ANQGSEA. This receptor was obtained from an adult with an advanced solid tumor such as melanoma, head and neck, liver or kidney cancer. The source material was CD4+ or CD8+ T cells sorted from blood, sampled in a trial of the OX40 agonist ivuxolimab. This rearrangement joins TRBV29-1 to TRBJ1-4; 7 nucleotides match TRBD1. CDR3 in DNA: TGCAGCGCCAAACAGGGGCCTAATGAAAAACTGTTTTTT. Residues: CSAKQGPNEKLFF.